Listed below are T cell receptor beta chains from one sample, sequenced in a study of cytomegalovirus exposure and HLA in healthy donors. Here immunoSEQ multiplex PCR was the method, and the copy in TCRdb shows in-frame clones only, minus some. Counted here are some 60,000 clones, 70% to 85% occurring once; the ten biggest clones make up approximately 1.5%. Material: PBMCs. These receptors came from a man aged 35 to 55 in good health and CMV-seronegative. CDR3s include the opening cysteine and the closing phenylalanine or tryptophan. Fields, in order: V gene, D gene, clone size, J gene, CDR3 DNA, CDR3 protein. The D gene is left open where the match is weak. Some rows have no size entry. The others give once, few or many, or a class for an expanded clone.

>TRBV6-1|TRBD1|once|TRBJ1-2
TGTGCCAGCAGTGACTCGACAGGGCGGCTGGTTGGCTACACCTTC
CASSDSTGRLVGYTF
>TRBV2|TRBD1|few|TRBJ1-4
TGTGCCAGCAACGCTAGACAGGGAAATGAAAAACTGTTTTTT
CASNARQGNEKLFF
>TRBV12-5|TRBD1|NA|TRBJ1-5
TGTGCTAGTGGGGGTGGACAGGGGGCCTTAAATAGCAATCAGCCCCAGCATTTT
CASGGGQGALNSNQPQHF
>TRBV27|TRBD2|NA|TRBJ2-7
TGTGCCAGCAGCCTAACTCGGACTAGCTCGTCCTACGAGCAGTACTTC
CASSLTRTSSSYEQYF
>TRBV5-4|TRBD1|few|TRBJ1-1
TGTGCCAGCAGCTTCCGCCAGGGGGAAGTCGCGACTTTCTTT
CASSFRQGEVATFF
>TRBV29-1|NA|NA|TRBJ2-5
TGCAGCGTTAACCCGGCGGGGGCCCAAGAGACCCAGTACTTC
CSVNPAGAQETQYF
>TRBV5-1|NA|few|TRBJ1-2
TGCGCCAGCAGCTTGATTACAGGCCAAGGCCCCATTGGCTACACCTTC
CASSLITGQGPIGYTF
>TRBV5-1|NA|NA|TRBJ1-6
TGCGCCAGCAGCTTGGACAGTTGGGGAGTTAATTCACCCCTCCACTTT
CASSLDSWGVNSPLHF
>TRBV6-5|TRBD1|NA|TRBJ2-3
TGTGCCAGCAGTTTTGACCAGGGGGCCCATACGCAGTATTTT
CASSFDQGAHTQYF
>TRBV27|TRBD2|NA|TRBJ2-1
TGTGCCAGCAGTTTAGTCGGACTAGCGGGGGGGAATGAGCAGTTCTTC
CASSLVGLAGGNEQFF
>TRBV2|TRBD1|NA|TRBJ1-5
TGTGCCAGCTCCCCGGGACAGGGTATGGGAAGCAATCAGCCCCAGCATTTT
CASSPGQGMGSNQPQHF
>TRBV4-3|NA|NA|TRBJ2-3
TGCGCCAGCAGCAGGGGGGGTATCTCAGATACGCAGTATTTT
CASSRGGISDTQYF
>TRBV4-1|NA|NA|TRBJ1-4
TGCGCCAGCAGCCAAGAGGCGAGGCCCCTTCCTGAAAAACTGTTTTTT
CASSQEARPLPEKLFF
>TRBV4-1|NA|once|TRBJ1-1
TGCGCCAGCAGCCAAGAAGTTGGCAGATTGAACACTGAAGCTTTCTTT
CASSQEVGRLNTEAFF
>TRBV15|NA|once|TRBJ1-1
TGTGCCACCAGCAGAGATTTTGGGGACTTGAACACTGAAGCTTTCTTT
CATSRDFGDLNTEAFF
>TRBV10-3|TRBD1|NA|TRBJ1-3
TGTGCCATCAGTGACGGACAGGGTATAAGCTCTGGAAACACCATATATTTT
CAISDGQGISSGNTIYF
>TRBV7-9|TRBD2|NA|TRBJ2-1
TGTGCCAGCAGCCGTGTAGCGGGGGGGCAGGTTAATGAGCAGTTCTTC
CASSRVAGGQVNEQFF
>TRBV6-1|TRBD1|few|TRBJ1-1
TGTGCCAGCAGTGAAGCGTTTGGCAGGGGGCCCACTGAAGCTTTCTTT
CASSEAFGRGPTEAFF
>TRBV9|NA|NA|TRBJ1-5
TGTGCCAGCAGCGCAGGGTTCGGCAATCAGCCCCAGCATTTT
CASSAGFGNQPQHF
>TRBV7-8|NA|NA|TRBJ2-1
TGTGCCAGCAGCTTCCCGCGGGGAAACAAGAGCTCCTACAATGAGCAGTTCTTC
CASSFPRGNKSSYNEQFF
>TRBV7-7|NA|NA|TRBJ2-2
TGTGCCAGCAGTATGCCGGACACCGGGGAGCTGTTTTTT
CASSMPDTGELFF
>TRBV5-5|TRBD2|NA|TRBJ2-3
TGTGCCAGCAGCTTGGGGACTAGCGTCACAGATACGCAGTATTTT
CASSLGTSVTDTQYF